Given below is one T cell receptor beta chain in context. Its antigen is as yet unknown. Aged roughly 6 to 95, donors were systemically healthy Caucasians from Russia. These data come from a study of blood T cells in healthy people across ages. Across the study: Template switching recovered approximately one barcoded beta molecule for every two T cells.

The study's findings and limits: A strong correlation was found between TCR beta diversity and the percentage of naive T cells.

CDR1 MNHEY and CDR2 SVGEGT come from the germline V gene. The V and J ends lost 1 base and 6 bases respectively, with 12 bases between them. This CDR3 has 14 residues. A second PCR, run for about 7 to 11 cycles, used a sample-barcoded 5' primer plus a J-beta primer mix. Every cDNA molecule bore a tag from a template-switch adaptor containing 12 random nucleotides. TCRdb ran MiXCR on the 5' RACE reads and lists one entry per CDR3 protein. The table includes around 800,000 distinct CDR3 sequences, 62% detected once. The V call is TRBV6-2 or TRBV6-3, the J call TRBJ1-1; D is unclear. The source of this sequence is a young man in good health. The sample taken for sequencing was blood. The CDR3 reads CASSYWSIIAEAFF. The CDR3 DNA reads TGTGCCAGCAGTTACTGGTCAATCATCGCTGAAGCTTTCTTT.